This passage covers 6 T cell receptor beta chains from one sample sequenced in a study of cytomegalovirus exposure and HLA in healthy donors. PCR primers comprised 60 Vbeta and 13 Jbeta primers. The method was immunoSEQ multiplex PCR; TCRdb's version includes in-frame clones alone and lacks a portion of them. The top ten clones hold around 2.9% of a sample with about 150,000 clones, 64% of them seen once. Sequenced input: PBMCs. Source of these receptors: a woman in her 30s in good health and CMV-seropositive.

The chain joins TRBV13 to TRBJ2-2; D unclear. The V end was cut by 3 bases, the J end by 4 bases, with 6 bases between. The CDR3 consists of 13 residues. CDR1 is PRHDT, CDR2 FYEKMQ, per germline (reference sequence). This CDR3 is CASSLGSTGELFF. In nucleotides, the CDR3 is TGTGCCAGCAGCTTGGGCTCCACCGGGGAGCTGTTTTTT.

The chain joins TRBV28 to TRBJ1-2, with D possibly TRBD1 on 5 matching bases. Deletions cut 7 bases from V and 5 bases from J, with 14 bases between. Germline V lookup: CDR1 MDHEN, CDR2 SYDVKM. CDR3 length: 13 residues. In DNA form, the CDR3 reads TGTGCCAGCAATCCCCCAGGGCGGTATGGCTACACCTTC. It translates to CASNPPGRYGYTF.

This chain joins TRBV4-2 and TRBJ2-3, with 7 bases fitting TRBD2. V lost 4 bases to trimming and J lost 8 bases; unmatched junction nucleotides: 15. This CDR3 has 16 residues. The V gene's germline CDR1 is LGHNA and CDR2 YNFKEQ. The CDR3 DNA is TGTGCCAGCAGCCTCAGCGAGTGGGAGGGGTCGGGTACGCAGTATTTT. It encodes CASSLSEWEGSGTQYF.

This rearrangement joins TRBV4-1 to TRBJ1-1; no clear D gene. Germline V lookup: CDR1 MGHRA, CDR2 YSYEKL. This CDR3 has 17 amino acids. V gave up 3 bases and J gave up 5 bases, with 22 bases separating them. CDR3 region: CASSHPVGGTFGTEAFF. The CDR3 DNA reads TGCGCCAGCAGCCACCCGGTGGGAGGAACCTTTGGGACTGAAGCTTTCTTT.

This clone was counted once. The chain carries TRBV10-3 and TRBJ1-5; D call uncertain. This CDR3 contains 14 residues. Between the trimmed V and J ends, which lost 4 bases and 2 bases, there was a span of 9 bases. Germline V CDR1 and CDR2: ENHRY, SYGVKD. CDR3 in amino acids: CAISVNEGNQPQHF. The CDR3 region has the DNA TGTGCCATCAGTGTAAATGAGGGCAATCAGCCCCAGCATTTT.

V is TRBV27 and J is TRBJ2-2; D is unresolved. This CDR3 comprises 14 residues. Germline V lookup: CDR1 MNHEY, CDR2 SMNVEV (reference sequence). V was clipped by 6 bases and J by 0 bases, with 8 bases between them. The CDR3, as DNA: TGTGCCAGCAGGCCCGCGTCGAACACCGGGGAGCTGTTTTTT. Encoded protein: CASRPASNTGELFF.